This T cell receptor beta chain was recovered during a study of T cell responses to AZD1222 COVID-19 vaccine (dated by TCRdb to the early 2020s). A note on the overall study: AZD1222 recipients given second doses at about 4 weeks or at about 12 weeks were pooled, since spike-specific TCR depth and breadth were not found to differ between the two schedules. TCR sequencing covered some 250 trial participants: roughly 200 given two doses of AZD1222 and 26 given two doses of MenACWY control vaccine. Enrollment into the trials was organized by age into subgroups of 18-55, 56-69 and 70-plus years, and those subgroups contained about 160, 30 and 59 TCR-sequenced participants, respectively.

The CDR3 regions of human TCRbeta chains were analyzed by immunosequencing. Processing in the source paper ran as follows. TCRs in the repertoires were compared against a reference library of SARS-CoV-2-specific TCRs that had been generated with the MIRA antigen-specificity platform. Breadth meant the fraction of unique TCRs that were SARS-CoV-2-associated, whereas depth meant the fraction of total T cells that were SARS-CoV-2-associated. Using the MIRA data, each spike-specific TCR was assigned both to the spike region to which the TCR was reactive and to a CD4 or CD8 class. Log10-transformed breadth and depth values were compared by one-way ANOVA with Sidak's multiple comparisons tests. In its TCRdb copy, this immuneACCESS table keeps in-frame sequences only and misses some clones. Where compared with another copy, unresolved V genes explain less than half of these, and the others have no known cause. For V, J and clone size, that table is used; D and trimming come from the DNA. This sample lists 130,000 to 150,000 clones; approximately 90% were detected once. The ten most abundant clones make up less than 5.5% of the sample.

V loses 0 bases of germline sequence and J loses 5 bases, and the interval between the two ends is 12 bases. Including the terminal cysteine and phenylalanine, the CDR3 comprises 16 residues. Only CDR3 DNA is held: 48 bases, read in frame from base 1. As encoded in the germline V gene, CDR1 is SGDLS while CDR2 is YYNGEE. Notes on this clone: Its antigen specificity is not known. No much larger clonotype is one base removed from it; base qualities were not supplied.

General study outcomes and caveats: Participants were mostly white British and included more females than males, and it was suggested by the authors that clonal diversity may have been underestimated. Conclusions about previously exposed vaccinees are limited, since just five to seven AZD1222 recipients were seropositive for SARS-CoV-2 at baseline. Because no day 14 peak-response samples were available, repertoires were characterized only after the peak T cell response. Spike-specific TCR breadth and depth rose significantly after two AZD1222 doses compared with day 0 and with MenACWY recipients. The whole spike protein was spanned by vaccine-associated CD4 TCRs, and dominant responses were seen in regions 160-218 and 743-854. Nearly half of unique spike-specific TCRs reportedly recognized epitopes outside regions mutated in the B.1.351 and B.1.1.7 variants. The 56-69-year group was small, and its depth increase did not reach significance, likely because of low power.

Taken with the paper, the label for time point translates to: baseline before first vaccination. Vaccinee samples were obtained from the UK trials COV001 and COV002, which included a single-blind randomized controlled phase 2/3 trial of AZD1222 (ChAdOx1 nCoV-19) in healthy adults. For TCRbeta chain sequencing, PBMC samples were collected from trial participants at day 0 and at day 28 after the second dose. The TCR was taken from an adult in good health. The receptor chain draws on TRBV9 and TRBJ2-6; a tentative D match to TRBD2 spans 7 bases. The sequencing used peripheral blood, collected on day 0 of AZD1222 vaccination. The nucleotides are TGTGCCAGCAGCGTAGGTGGGAGGGGGAGGGCCAACGTCCTGACTTTC. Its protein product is CASSVGGRGRANVLTF.